The rows below give T cell receptor beta chains drawn from one sample of a study of naive and memory T cell subsets. In TCRdb, the UMI-ligation and nested PCR reads were re-called with MiXCR into one record per CDR3 protein. The table records 89,000 or so distinct CDR3 sequences, around 12% of them present only once. Sequences were obtained from central memory CD4+ T cells from blood. The receptors shown here come from a human donor in good health. CDR3s include the opening cysteine and the closing phenylalanine or tryptophan. Each record gives: J gene, D gene, V gene, clone size, CDR3 length, CDR3 protein, CDR3 DNA. A D gene is named only where the DNA matches it firmly. Size tells how often a clone was seen (once, few, many) or the class of an expanded clone, and some rows leave it out.

>TRBJ2-7|TRBD1|TRBV5-1|few|14
CASSLGQGGYEQYF
TGCGCCAGCAGCTTGGGACAGGGGGGCTACGAGCAGTACTTC
>TRBJ2-7|TRBD2|TRBV5-1|many|15
CASSFTSGSVYEQYF
TGCGCCAGCAGCTTCACTAGCGGGAGCGTCTACGAGCAGTACTTC
>TRBJ1-2|-|TRBV7-9|few|14
CASSLAMGNYGYTF
TGTGCCAGCAGCTTAGCGATGGGTAACTATGGCTACACCTTC
>TRBJ2-1|TRBD2|TRBV20-1|few|16
CSARDGGSRSYNEQFF
TGCAGTGCTAGAGATGGCGGGAGCCGCTCCTACAATGAGCAGTTCTTC
>TRBJ2-5|TRBD1|TRBV7-8|few|15
CASSSVDRAEETQYF
TGTGCCAGCAGCTCGGTGGACAGGGCGGAAGAGACCCAGTACTTC
>TRBJ1-1|-|TRBV5-6|-|17
CASSSSRDGAMNTEAFF
TGTGCCAGCAGCTCGTCCCGGGACGGAGCAATGAACACTGAAGCTTTCTTT
>TRBJ2-1|-|TRBV5-1|-|13
CASSAGQHNEQFF
TGCGCCAGCAGCGCTGGACAGCACAATGAGCAGTTCTTC
>TRBJ1-5|-|TRBV28|few|13
CASAAISNQPQHF
TGTGCCAGCGCCGCAATTAGCAATCAGCCCCAGCATTTT
>TRBJ2-4|TRBD1|TRBV24-1|-|15
CATSDSRDSLNIQYF
TGTGCCACCAGTGATTCCCGGGACAGTTTAAACATTCAGTACTTC
>TRBJ2-4|TRBD2|TRBV9|-|16
CASSETSGRNRDVQYF
TGTGCCAGCAGCGAGACTAGCGGAAGAAACCGGGACGTTCAGTACTTC
>TRBJ1-1|-|TRBV2|few|12
CASWRRNTEAFF
TGTGCCAGCTGGAGGAGGAACACTGAAGCTTTCTTT
>TRBJ2-1|TRBD2|TRBV5-1|-|14
CASSLAGRDNEQFF
TGCGCCAGCAGCTTAGCGGGGAGAGACAATGAGCAGTTCTTC
>TRBJ2-3|TRBD2|TRBV9|-|16
CASSVRPGRGTDTQYF
TGTGCCAGCAGCGTCCGCCCCGGGAGGGGCACAGATACGCAGTATTTT
>TRBJ2-7|TRBD2|TRBV14|few|15
CASSSSGRALGEQYF
TGTGCCAGCAGCAGCAGCGGGAGGGCCCTGGGCGAGCAGTACTTC